The TCR beta chain described here comes from a study of CD8+ T cells in alopecia areata. On this clone: What it binds is unknown.

The CDR3 has 15 residues. CDR1 and CDR2 from the germline V gene are SGHRS and YFSETQ. V shed 2 bases and J 5 bases; nucleotides not matched to a gene: 2. RNA extraction and reverse transcription yielded cDNA as sequencing template. Here immunoSEQ multiplex PCR was the method, and the copy in TCRdb shows in-frame clones only, minus some. The data contain approximately 180,000 clones, 60% of them singletons. Specified treatment: oral pan-JAK inhibitor, 5-10 mg twice daily. Isolation of CD4+ and CD8+ T cells from PBMCs was achieved by sorting. Whole-study findings and limits: Lesional scalp exceeded normal scalp in clonality, especially in alopecia totalis/universalis. Patients shared TCRs less clearly than mice did, possibly owing to HLA. Amid tofacitinib therapy, many expanded lesional clones stayed present in scalp and blood.

This receptor was obtained from a human donor with alopecia areata. The sample consisted of CD4+ T cells sorted from blood, taken at week 24, from a patient treated with tofacitinib. This chain links TRBV5-1 with TRBJ2-2, with 11 positions matching TRBD2. The CDR3 bases are TGCGCCAGCAGCTTACCTAGCGGGGGGACCGGGGAGCTGTTTTTT. Encoded protein: CASSLPSGGTGELFF. Combining the CDR3 with reference TRBV5-1 and TRBJ2-2 gives the whole variable domain KAGVTQTPRYLIKTRGQQVTLSCSPISGHRSVSWYQQTPGQGLQFLFEYFSETQRNKGNFPGRFSGRQFSNSRSEMNVSTLELGDSALYLCASSLPSGGTGELFFGEGSRLTVL.